These 32 T cell receptor beta chains share one sample of origin, sequenced in a study of T cell repertoires in cytomegalovirus infection. These receptors have no known antigen. Via MiXCR, TCRdb re-called the reads, giving one row per CDR3 protein. The repertoire holds about 890,000 distinct CDR3 sequences, with roughly 30% as singletons. The material sequenced was cultured CD8+ T cells from PBMCs, taken from culture after CMV antigen stimulation. Source of these receptors: a human donor in good health (CMV status not recorded). Some clones in this sample may be carry-over from other donors' samples.

This sequence joins TRBV11-2 and TRBJ2-1; no reliable D call. This CDR3 spans 18 amino acids. Trimming took off 0 bases at V and 2 bases at J, with 17 bases between the two ends. Germline lookup yields CDR1 SGHAT and CDR2 FQNNGV. CDR3 coding DNA: TGTGCCAGCAGCTTAGATCCCGTTTCAAGGAGCCCCTACAATGAGCAGTTCTTC. Encoded protein: CASSLDPVSRSPYNEQFF.

This clonotype was counted a few times. The V gene is TRBV20-1, the J gene TRBJ2-7, with TRBD1 identical over 11 bases. The CDR3 is 14 amino acids. Trimming cost V 7 bases and J 5 bases; bases outside gene matches: 10. The germline V gene encodes CDR1 DFQATT and CDR2 SNEGSKA (reference sequence). The CDR3 nucleotides read TGCAGTGGTAACCGGGACAGGGGGTTCAACGAGCAGTACGTC. Protein product: CSGNRDRGFNEQYV.

The rearrangement joins TRBV7-9 to TRBJ2-3; 7 bases agree with TRBD1. The CDR3 runs to 20 residues. From germline, CDR1 is SEHNR and CDR2 FQNEAQ (reference sequence). V was pared by 7 bases and J by 0 bases, with 22 bases of the junction left unmatched. This CDR3 reads CASTTSFIRDGTASTDTQYF. In DNA form, the CDR3 reads TGTGCCAGCACCACTTCGTTCATTAGGGACGGGACAGCGAGCACAGATACGCAGTATTTT.

The chain combines TRBV7-6 with TRBJ2-1; TRBD1 matches at 7 bases. The CDR3 has 13 residues. Germline V gives CDR1 SGHVS, CDR2 FNYEAQ. Trimming at V came to 6 bases and at J to 7 bases, leaving 6 bases not matched to a gene. The CDR3 coding sequence is TGTGCCAGCAGATCCGGGACAGATAATGAGCAGTTCTTC. Translated, it gives CASRSGTDNEQFF.

The chain combines TRBV6-8 with TRBJ2-1; 11 bases map to TRBD2. The ends lost 2 bases at V and 9 bases at J; junction bases unmatched: 9. CDR3 length equals 16 residues. Per the germline V gene, CDR1 is MNHGY and CDR2 is SAAAGT. CDR3 protein: CASSYDEVAGGAEQFF. CDR3 DNA sequence: TGTGCCAGCAGTTACGATGAGGTAGCGGGGGGGGCTGAGCAGTTCTTC.

In this sample, this clonotype turned up many times. This chain joins TRBV27 and TRBJ2-1; 7 positions match TRBD1. This CDR3 comprises 12 residues. V was clipped by 6 bases and J by 10 bases; unmatched bases: 6. Germline CDR1 and CDR2: MNHEY and SMNVEV (reference sequence). In DNA, the CDR3 is TGTGCCAGCAGCGGGACAGTGGACGAGCAGTTCTTC. This sequence encodes CASSGTVDEQFF.

This clonotype was seen a handful of times. CDR3 sequence: CSALPDAVLSYEQYV. The CDR3 DNA reads TGCAGTGCCCTTCCTGATGCCGTTCTCTCCTACGAGCAGTACGTC. This chain links TRBV20-1 with TRBJ2-7; D uncertain. The CDR3 loop spans 15 amino acids. Trimming took off 6 bases at V and 0 bases at J, with 18 bases between the two ends. Germline V gene sequence: CDR1 DFQATT, CDR2 SNEGSKA (reference sequence).

The V gene is TRBV5-8, the J gene TRBJ2-1; D remains ambiguous. CDR1 SGHTS and CDR2 YDEGEE come from the germline V gene. This CDR3 spans 14 amino acids. The ends were cut back, 2 bases at V and 3 bases at J, with 9 bases in the middle. CDR3: CASSFKLRYNEQFF. The DNA for the CDR3 is TGTGCCAGCAGCTTCAAACTACGCTACAATGAGCAGTTCTTC.

This clonotype was observed a handful of times. V and J are TRBV19 and TRBJ2-7, with D unresolved. The CDR3 is made up of 14 amino acids. V lost 5 bases and J 0 bases, leaving 11 bases between the germline ends. Germline V CDR1 and CDR2: LNHDA, SQIVND (reference sequence). The CDR3 sequence: CASSPETYSYEQYF. In nucleotides, the CDR3 is TGTGCCAGTAGTCCGGAGACATACTCCTACGAGCAGTACTTC. Supplemented by reference TRBV19 and TRBJ2-7, the full variable domain reads DGGITQSPKYLFRKEGQNVTLSCEQNLNHDAMYWYRQDPGQGLRLIYYSQIVNDFQKGDIAEGYSVSREKKESFPLTVTSAQKNPTAFYLCASSPETYSYEQYFGPGTRLTVT.

This clonotype has a count of ten or more. The V call is TRBV7-9, the J call TRBJ1-1; the D is unclear. The CDR3 extends over 15 amino acids. Germline V gene data show CDR1 as SEHNR and CDR2 as FQNEAQ (reference sequence). The V end lost 5 bases, the J end lost 6 bases, and 19 bases lay between the germline ends. CDR3 sequence reads: CASSPLVGRQPEAFF. The CDR3 coding sequence is TGTGCCAGCAGCCCGCTCGTAGGCCGGCAACCTGAAGCTTTCTTT.

The chain couples TRBV9 to TRBJ2-1, with D hard to call. Deletions cut 1 base from V and 8 bases from J, with 7 bases between. CDR3 length: 12 residues. In germline, CDR1 is SGDLS, CDR2 YYNGEE. CDR3 nucleotide sequence: TGTGCCAGCAGCGTATCCGCCGATGAGCAGTTCTTC. This sequence encodes CASSVSADEQFF.

The J gene is TRBJ2-1, the V gene TRBV12-3 or TRBV12-4, with 7 bases that match TRBD2. V lost 7 bases and J lost 1; bases outside the gene matches: 10. The CDR3 length is 16 residues. DNA of the CDR3: TGTGCCAGCATCACAAAAATGGGGGGGTCCTACAATGAGCAGTTCTTC. This encodes CASITKMGGSYNEQFF.

CDR3 amino acids: CASSQALSGSSYNEQFF. CDR3 sequence (DNA): TGTGCCAGCAGCCAAGCCCTTAGCGGGAGCTCCTACAATGAGCAGTTCTTC. This chain uses TRBV3-1 with TRBJ2-1; 9 nucleotides align to TRBD2. J lost 0 bases, V lost 1 base, and 4 bases had no gene match. The germline gives CDR1 LGHDT, CDR2 YNNKEL (reference sequence). This CDR3 contains 17 residues.

This clonotype was seen a few times. The V call is TRBV7-8, the J call TRBJ2-7; no clear D. Germline lookup yields CDR1 SGHVS and CDR2 FQNEAQ. The CDR3 contains 14 residues. V lost 5 bases and J lost 2, with 13 bases in between. The CDR3 protein is CASSPESGTYEQYF. The CDR3 nucleotides are TGTGCCAGCAGCCCCGAGAGTGGTACCTACGAGCAGTACTTC.

With regard to this clonotype: A read error is the likely source, as a far larger clone sits one nucleotide away. The chain uses TRBV7-6 and TRBJ2-3; 9 bases fit TRBD2. This CDR3 region has 15 residues. The germline V gene has CDR1 SGHVS and CDR2 FNYEAQ. The V and J ends lost 9 bases and 1 base, in that order; junction bases with no gene match: 8. CDR3 DNA: TGTGCCAGGAGCCAGGGACTAGCAGGCACAGATACGCAGTATTTT. Translation gives CARSQGLAGTDTQYF.

This clonotype has only a few counts. The chain has TRBV7-6 and TRBJ2-2; D uncertain. Trimming stripped 4 bases from V and 4 bases from J, with 10 bases between. This CDR3 comprises 14 residues. Germline CDR1 SGHVS, CDR2 FNYEAQ. The CDR3 region has the DNA TGTGCCAGCAGCTGGCTGGTCGGCACCGGGGAGCTGTTTTTT. The encoded protein is CASSWLVGTGELFF. The full variable domain, its missing parts supplied by reference TRBV7-6 and TRBJ2-2, is GAGVSQSPRYKVTKRGQDVALRCDPISGHVSLYWYRQALGQGPEFLTYFNYEAQQDKSGLPNDRFSAERPEGSISTLTIQRTEQRDSAMYRCASSWLVGTGELFFGEGSRLTVL.

V usage is TRBV4-1 and J usage is TRBJ1-1; D possibly corresponds to TRBD1 (6 bases). V was trimmed by 0 bases and J by 6 bases, leaving 14 bases between them. This CDR3 has 15 amino acids. Germline CDR1 MGHRA, CDR2 YSYEKL. The CDR3 protein is CASSQDLGGFAEAFF. The CDR3 DNA reads TGCGCCAGCAGCCAAGATTTAGGGGGGTTCGCTGAAGCTTTCTTT.

As for this clonotype: A much larger clone is a single base away; this may be a read error. CDR3 sequence reads: CVTSPRTGVGETQYF. The CDR3 DNA is TGTGTCACGTCCCCTCGGACAGGGGTTGGAGAGACCCAGTACTTC. The rearrangement links TRBV12-3 or TRBV12-4 to TRBJ2-5, with TRBD1 matching over 9 bases. This CDR3 is 15 amino acids long.

This clonotype appeared a few times. This chain uses TRBV19 with TRBJ1-5; the match to TRBD1 covers 8 bases. The CDR3 has 14 amino acids. The germline V gene has CDR1 LNHDA and CDR2 SQIVND (reference sequence). The junction had 5 bases not matched to a gene; V was cut back by 6 bases and J by 4 bases. CDR3 in DNA: TGTGCCAGTAGGGACAGGGACGAGAATCAGCCCCAGCATTTT. This encodes CASRDRDENQPQHF. The whole variable domain, filled in from reference TRBV19 and TRBJ1-5, reads DGGITQSPKYLFRKEGQNVTLSCEQNLNHDAMYWYRQDPGQGLRLIYYSQIVNDFQKGDIAEGYSVSREKKESFPLTVTSAQKNPTAFYLCASRDRDENQPQHFGDGTRLSIL.

In this sample, this clonotype turned up a few times. The chain employs TRBV7-4 and TRBJ2-5, with 16 bases fitting TRBD2. Germline V gene data show CDR1 as SGHVT and CDR2 as SQSDAQ. The CDR3 length is 17 residues. V lost 3 bases, J lost 0 bases, and 1 base stayed unmatched. The CDR3, as DNA: TGTGCCAGCAGCTTGGGACTAGCGGGGGGGTACCAAGAGACCCAGTACTTC. Amino acids: CASSLGLAGGYQETQYF.

The chain employs TRBV6-1 and TRBJ2-7; the D call may be TRBD1 or TRBD2 (6 bases each). Between the trimmed V and J ends, which lost 2 bases and 6 bases, there was a span of 23 bases. CDR3 length: 17 residues. Germline CDR1 is MNHNS and CDR2 is SASEGT. The CDR3 DNA follows: TGTGCCAGCAGTGAAAGGGGGGTGGAGGAGGGTTGGAGCGAGCAGTACTTC. Translation gives CASSERGVEEGWSEQYF.

This clonotype was observed once. The chain recombines TRBV19 with TRBJ2-1; D gene unclear. This CDR3 is built from 15 residues. The V gene's germline CDR1 is LNHDA and CDR2 SQIVND (reference sequence). V shed 7 bases and J shed 0 bases, with 13 bases lying between them. The CDR3 sequence: CASTTAGSSYNEQFF. In nucleotides, the CDR3 is TGTGCCAGTACCACGGCCGGTTCCTCCTACAATGAGCAGTTCTTC. Together with reference TRBV19 and TRBJ2-1, the CDR3 gives the full variable domain: DGGITQSPKYLFRKEGQNVTLSCEQNLNHDAMYWYRQDPGQGLRLIYYSQIVNDFQKGDIAEGYSVSREKKESFPLTVTSAQKNPTAFYLCASTTAGSSYNEQFFGPGTRLTVL.

The rearrangement links TRBV3-1 to TRBJ2-2; 7 bases line up with TRBD1. Germline values: CDR1 LGHDT, CDR2 YNNKEL (reference sequence). Unmatched junction bases numbered 14, after V lost 0 bases and J lost 1 base. CDR3 length: 20 residues. The CDR3 region has the DNA TGTGCCAGCAGCCAAGATCGAGACAGGGTCTCTTGGCTGAACACCGGGGAGCTGTTTTTT. This translates into CASSQDRDRVSWLNTGELFF.

This clonotype has more than one count but fewer than ten. The V call is TRBV27, the J call TRBJ2-3, with unresolved D. Germline V gives CDR1 MNHEY, CDR2 SMNVEV (reference sequence). CDR3 length equals 13 residues. V lost 5 bases and J 2 bases, leaving 8 bases between the germline ends. The CDR3 loop reads CASSLHFTDTQYF. The CDR3 DNA reads TGTGCCAGCAGTCTCCATTTCACAGATACGCAGTATTTT.

V usage is TRBV9 and J usage is TRBJ2-2; 14 positions match TRBD2. CDR3 length: 15 amino acids. The junction had 1 base not matched to a gene; V was cut back by 5 bases and J by 4 bases. Looked up from germline, CDR1 is SGDLS and CDR2 is YYNGEE. CDR3 sequence reads: CASRGTSGSTGELFF. The CDR3 DNA reads as TGTGCCAGCAGGGGGACTAGCGGGAGCACCGGGGAGCTGTTTTTT.

Worth noting for this clonotype: This may stem from a read error, because a much larger clone lies one nucleotide away. CDR3 loop: CASGLTANQPQHF. The CDR3 DNA follows: TGTGCCAGCGGCTTAACTGCGAATCAGCCCCAGCATTTT. The rearrangement uses TRBV7-3 and TRBJ1-5; D is unresolved. The CDR3 is 13 amino acids. Germline V gene lookup returns CDR1 SGHTA and CDR2 FQGTGA.

This clonotype was counted only a few times. This sequence joins TRBV12-3 or TRBV12-4 and TRBJ2-1, with a weak D call TRBD1 (6 bases). The CDR3 has 15 amino acids. Between the trimmed V and J ends, which lost 7 bases and 4 bases, there was a span of 17 bases. Here the CDR3 DNA reads TGTGCCAGCACCGCGACAGGACCTTCATACAATGAGCAGTTCTTC. This sequence encodes CASTATGPSYNEQFF.

The chain couples TRBV5-1 to TRBJ2-1; TRBD2 matches 10 bases. The length of the CDR3 is 14 residues. V was clipped by 5 bases and J by 7 bases; unmatched bases: 6. Germline CDR1 and CDR2: SGHRS and YFSETQ. The CDR3 DNA is TGCGCCAGCAGGCTAGCGGGGGAAGGGAATGAGCAGTTCTTC. It codes for CASRLAGEGNEQFF.

V usage is TRBV4-1 and J usage is TRBJ2-3, with 9 nucleotides matching TRBD2. Trimming at V came to 2 bases and at J to 2 bases, leaving 5 bases not matched to a gene. The CDR3 contains 16 residues. Germline CDR1 is MGHRA and CDR2 is YSYEKL. As DNA, the CDR3 is TGCGCCAGCAGCCAACAGACTAGCGGACTCACAGATACGCAGTATTTT. This translates into CASSQQTSGLTDTQYF.

In this sample, this clonotype turned up a few times. The rearrangement links TRBV11-1 to TRBJ2-1, with 7 bases fitting TRBD1. Germline V lookup: CDR1 SGHAT, CDR2 FQDESV (reference sequence). Trimming cost V 1 base and J 8 bases; bases outside gene matches: 11. The CDR3 is 16 amino acids. The CDR3 nucleotides are TGTGCCAGCAGCTTAGGCTACAGGGGTAGCTTTGATGAGCAGTTCTTC. Translation gives CASSLGYRGSFDEQFF.

The chain carries TRBV28 and TRBJ1-1, with D tentatively TRBD1 (5 bases). The germline V and J ends were trimmed by 1 base and 1 base, with 10 bases remaining between them. This CDR3 region has 15 residues. In germline, CDR1 is MDHEN, CDR2 SYDVKM. CDR3 nucleotides: TGTGCCAGCAGTTTATTTGGGGGTGAGAACACTGAAGCTTTCTTT. Its translation: CASSLFGGENTEAFF. Full variable domain (outside the CDR3, taken from reference TRBV28 and TRBJ1-1): DVKVTQSSRYLVKRTGEKVFLECVQDMDHENMFWYRQDPGLGLRLIYFSYDVKMKEKGDIPEGYSVSREKKERFSLILESASTNQTSMYLCASSLFGGENTEAFFGQGTRLTVV.

Remarks on this clonotype: With a much larger clone just one base away, this may be a read error. The chain links TRBV7-6 to TRBJ2-3, with D maybe TRBD1 (6 bases). Germline lookup yields CDR1 SGHVS and CDR2 FNYEAQ. The CDR3 length is 13 residues. The CDR3 DNA reads as TGTGTCAGCAGCTCTGGGTTTCAAGGGGGGCAGTATTTT. Amino acid sequence: CVSSSGFQGGQYF.